This entry is about one TCR beta chain. The entry originates in a study of blood T cell repertoires in COVID-19. Libraries were prepared by immunoSEQ multiplex PCR; TCRdb keeps only in-frame clonotypes and omits some of them. The sample contains about 88,000 clones, over 75% of which appear only once. The CDR3 runs 15 residues. The J gene is TRBJ2-7, the V gene TRBV21-1; the table's D call, TRBD1, has no DNA check behind it. TRBV21-1 is annotated as a pseudogene. The sequence came from a woman in her 70s with acute or convalescent COVID-19. Sequenced: peripheral blood. CDR3: CASSKVTKGRDEQYV. In nucleotides, the CDR3 is TGTGCCAGCAGCAAAGTGACGAAGGGGCGCGACGAGCAGTACGTC.